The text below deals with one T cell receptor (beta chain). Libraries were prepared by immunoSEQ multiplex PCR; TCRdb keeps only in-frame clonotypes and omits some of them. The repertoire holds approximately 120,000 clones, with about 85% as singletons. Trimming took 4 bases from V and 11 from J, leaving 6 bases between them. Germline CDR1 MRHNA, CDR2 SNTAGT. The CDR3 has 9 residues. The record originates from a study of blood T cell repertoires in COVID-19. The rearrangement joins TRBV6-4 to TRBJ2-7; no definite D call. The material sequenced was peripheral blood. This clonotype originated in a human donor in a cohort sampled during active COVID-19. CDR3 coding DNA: TGTGCCAGCAGTGGAGCGAAGTACGTC. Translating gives CASSGAKYV.